This T cell receptor (beta chain) derives from a study of monozygotic twins with inflammatory bowel disease. Overall study findings and caveats: Similarity of repertoires did not differ between concordant and discordant twins, possibly from limited power.

Remarks on this clonotype: Its target is not known.

Every single donor had an approximately 2.7 ml blood sample drawn. The total RNA came straight from whole blood, and T cells were not sorted beforehand. Germline loops: CDR1 SGHTA, CDR2 FQGNSA. The CDR3 totals 13 residues. Through template switching, UMIs that included a 6-nucleotide sample barcode were added. For each CDR3 protein, TCRdb gives one entry from its re-call of the 5' RACE reads, without DNA. This sample's clone table lists approximately 330,000 distinct CDR3 sequences. Sequencing was done on a sample of blood. This TCR was sampled from a human donor with ulcerative colitis or Crohn's disease, or a healthy co-twin of an affected twin (not recorded which). The gene calls are TRBV7-2 and TRBJ1-6; the D call from TCRdb, TRBD1, cannot be confirmed without DNA. The chain's CDR3 is CASTGGDNSPLHF.